The source of this TCR beta chain is a study of blood T cells in healthy people across ages. General study results and limits: Unsorted PBMCs prevented conclusive naive versus antigen-experienced comparison.

For the second PCR, which ran for roughly 6 to 11 cycles, a sample-barcoded 5' primer and a J-beta primer mix were used. TCRdb recomputed calls from the 5' RACE reads with MiXCR, one row per CDR3 protein. The repertoire holds over a million distinct CDR3 sequences, with approximately 42% as singletons. CDR3 length equals 12 residues. The germline CDR1 and CDR2 sequences are SQVTM and ANQGSEA. The germline V and J ends were trimmed by 5 bases and 4 bases, with 11 bases remaining between them. The sample holds many counts of this clonotype. Its antigen is not known. The rearrangement links TRBV29-1 to TRBJ1-2; D perhaps matches TRBD1 (6 bases). Input material: blood. The sequence came from a woman under 30 in good health. The CDR3 spells CSVWTVAYGYTF. The CDR3 nucleotides are TGCAGCGTTTGGACAGTAGCCTATGGCTACACCTTC.